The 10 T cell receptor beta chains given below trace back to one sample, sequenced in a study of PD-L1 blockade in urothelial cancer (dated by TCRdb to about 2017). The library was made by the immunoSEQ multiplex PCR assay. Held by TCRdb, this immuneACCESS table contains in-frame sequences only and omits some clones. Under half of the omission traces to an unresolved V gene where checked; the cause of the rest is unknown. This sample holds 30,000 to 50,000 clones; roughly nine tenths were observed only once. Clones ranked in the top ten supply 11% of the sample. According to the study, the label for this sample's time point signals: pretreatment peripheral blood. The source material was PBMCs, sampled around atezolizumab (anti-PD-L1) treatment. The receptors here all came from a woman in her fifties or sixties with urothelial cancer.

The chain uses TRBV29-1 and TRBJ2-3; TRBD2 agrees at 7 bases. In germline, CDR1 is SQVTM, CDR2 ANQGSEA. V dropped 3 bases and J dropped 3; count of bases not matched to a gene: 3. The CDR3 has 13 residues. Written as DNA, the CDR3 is TGCAGCGTTGAGCGGGAGCGGACAGATACGCAGTATTTT. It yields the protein CSVERERTDTQYF.

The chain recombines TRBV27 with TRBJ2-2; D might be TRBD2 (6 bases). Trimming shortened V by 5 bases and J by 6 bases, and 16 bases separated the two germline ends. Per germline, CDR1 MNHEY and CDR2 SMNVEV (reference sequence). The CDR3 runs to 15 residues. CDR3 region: CASSPLAVSAGELFF. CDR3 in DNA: TGTGCCAGCAGTCCCTTAGCGGTGTCCGCCGGGGAGCTGTTTTTT.

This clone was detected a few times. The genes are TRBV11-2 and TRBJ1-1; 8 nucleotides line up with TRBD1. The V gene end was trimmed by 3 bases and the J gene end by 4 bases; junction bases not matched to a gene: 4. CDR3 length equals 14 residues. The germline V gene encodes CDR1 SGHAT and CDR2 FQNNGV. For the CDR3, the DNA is TGTGCCAGCAGCTTTACAGGGGGGAGCACTGAAGCTTTCTTT. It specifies CASSFTGGSTEAFF.

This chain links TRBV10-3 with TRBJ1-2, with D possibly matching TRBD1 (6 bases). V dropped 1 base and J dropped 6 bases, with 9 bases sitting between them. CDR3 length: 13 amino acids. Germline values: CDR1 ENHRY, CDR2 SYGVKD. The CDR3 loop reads CAISELKGDGYTF. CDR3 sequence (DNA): TGTGCCATCAGTGAGTTGAAGGGGGATGGCTACACCTTC.

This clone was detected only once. The CDR3 protein is CASSLSTSRSYDYEQYF. The CDR3 nucleotides read TGTGCCAGCAGTTTATCGACTAGCCGATCTTATGACTACGAGCAGTACTTC. The J gene is TRBJ2-7, the V gene TRBV28; the match to TRBD2 covers 7 bases. V was pared by 1 base and J by 3 bases, with 12 bases of the junction left unmatched. The CDR3 runs to 17 residues. CDR1 MDHEN and CDR2 SYDVKM come from the germline V gene.

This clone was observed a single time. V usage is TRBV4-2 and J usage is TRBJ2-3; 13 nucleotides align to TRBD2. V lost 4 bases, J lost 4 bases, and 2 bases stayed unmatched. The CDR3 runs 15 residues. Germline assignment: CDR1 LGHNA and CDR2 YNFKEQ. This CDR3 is CASSPTSGRSDTQYF. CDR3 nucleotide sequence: TGTGCCAGCAGCCCGACTAGCGGGAGGTCAGATACGCAGTATTTT.

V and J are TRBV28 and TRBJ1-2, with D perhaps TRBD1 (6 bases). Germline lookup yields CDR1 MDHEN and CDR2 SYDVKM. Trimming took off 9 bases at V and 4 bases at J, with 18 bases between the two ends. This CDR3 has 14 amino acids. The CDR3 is CASLGQTMGYGYTF. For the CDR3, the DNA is TGTGCCAGTCTTGGACAGACCATGGGCTATGGCTACACCTTC.

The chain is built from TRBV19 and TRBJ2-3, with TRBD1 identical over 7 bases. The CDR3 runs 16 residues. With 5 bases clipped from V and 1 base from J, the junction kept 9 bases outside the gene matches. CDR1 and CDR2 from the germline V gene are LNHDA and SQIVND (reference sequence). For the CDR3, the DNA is TGTGCCAGTAGTCCGTACAGGGGTACCCGCACAGATACGCAGTATTTT. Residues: CASSPYRGTRTDTQYF. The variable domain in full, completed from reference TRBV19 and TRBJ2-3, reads DGGITQSPKYLFRKEGQNVTLSCEQNLNHDAMYWYRQDPGQGLRLIYYSQIVNDFQKGDIAEGYSVSREKKESFPLTVTSAQKNPTAFYLCASSPYRGTRTDTQYFGPGTRLTVL.

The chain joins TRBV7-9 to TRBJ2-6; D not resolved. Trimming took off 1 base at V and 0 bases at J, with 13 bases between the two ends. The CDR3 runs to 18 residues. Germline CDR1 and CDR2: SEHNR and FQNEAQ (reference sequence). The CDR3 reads CASSLDIGKPSGANVLTF. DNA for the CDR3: TGTGCCAGCAGCTTAGATATCGGTAAACCCTCTGGGGCCAACGTCCTGACTTTC.

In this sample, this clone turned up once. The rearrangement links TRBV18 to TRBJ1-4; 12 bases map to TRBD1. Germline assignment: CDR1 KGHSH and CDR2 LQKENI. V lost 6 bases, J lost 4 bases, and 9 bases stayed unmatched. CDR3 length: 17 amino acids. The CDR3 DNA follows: TGTGCCAGCTCTCCGGGGACAGGGGGCTGGAGTAATGAAAAACTGTTTTTT. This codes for CASSPGTGGWSNEKLFF.